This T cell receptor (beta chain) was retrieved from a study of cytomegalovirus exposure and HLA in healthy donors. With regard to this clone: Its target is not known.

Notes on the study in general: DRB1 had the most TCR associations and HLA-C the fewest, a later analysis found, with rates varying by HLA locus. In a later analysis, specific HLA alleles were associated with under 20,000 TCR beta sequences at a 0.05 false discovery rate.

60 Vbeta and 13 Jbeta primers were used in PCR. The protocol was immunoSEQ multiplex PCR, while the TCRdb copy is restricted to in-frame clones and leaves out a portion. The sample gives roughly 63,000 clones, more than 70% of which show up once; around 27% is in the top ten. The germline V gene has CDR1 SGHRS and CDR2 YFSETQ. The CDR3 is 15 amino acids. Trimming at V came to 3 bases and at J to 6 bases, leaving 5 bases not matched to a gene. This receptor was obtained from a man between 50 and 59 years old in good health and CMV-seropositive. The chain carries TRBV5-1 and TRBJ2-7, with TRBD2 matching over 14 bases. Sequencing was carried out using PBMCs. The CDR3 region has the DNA TGCGCCAGCAGCTCAAGACTAGCGGGAGGGGGCGAGCAGTACTTC. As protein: CASSSRLAGGGEQYF.